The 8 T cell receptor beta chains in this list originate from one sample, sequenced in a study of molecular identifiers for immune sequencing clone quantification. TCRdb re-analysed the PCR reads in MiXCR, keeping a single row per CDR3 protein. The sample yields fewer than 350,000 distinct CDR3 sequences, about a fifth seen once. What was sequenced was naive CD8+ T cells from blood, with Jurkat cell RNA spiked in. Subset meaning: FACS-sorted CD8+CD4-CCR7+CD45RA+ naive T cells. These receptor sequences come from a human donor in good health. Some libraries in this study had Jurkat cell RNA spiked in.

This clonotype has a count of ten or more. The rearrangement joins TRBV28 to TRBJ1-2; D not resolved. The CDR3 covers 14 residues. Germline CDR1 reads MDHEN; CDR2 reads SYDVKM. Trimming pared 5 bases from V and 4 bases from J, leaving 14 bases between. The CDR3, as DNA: TGTGCCAGCAGTCCACCCGAGGTGCGCTATGGCTACACCTTC. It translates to CASSPPEVRYGYTF.

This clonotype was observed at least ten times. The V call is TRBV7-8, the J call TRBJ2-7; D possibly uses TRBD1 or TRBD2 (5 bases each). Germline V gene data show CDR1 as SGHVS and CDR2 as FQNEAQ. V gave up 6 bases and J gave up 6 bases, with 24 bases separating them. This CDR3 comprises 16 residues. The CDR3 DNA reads TGTGCCAGCAGACGCAGAGACGGGACGAAGGTAGGCGAGCAGTACTTC. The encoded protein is CASRRRDGTKVGEQYF.

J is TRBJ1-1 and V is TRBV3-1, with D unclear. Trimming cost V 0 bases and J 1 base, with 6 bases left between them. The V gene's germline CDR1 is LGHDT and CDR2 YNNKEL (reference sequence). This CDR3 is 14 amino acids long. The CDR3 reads CASSQDIQNTEAFF. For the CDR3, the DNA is TGTGCCAGCAGCCAAGATATCCAGAACACTGAAGCTTTCTTT.

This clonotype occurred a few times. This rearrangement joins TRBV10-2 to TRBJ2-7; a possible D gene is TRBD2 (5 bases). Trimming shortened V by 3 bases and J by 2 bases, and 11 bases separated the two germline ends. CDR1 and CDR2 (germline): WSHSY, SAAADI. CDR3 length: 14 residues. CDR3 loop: CASSDLPGTYEQYF. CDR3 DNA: TGCGCCAGCAGTGATTTGCCGGGGACCTACGAGCAGTACTTC.

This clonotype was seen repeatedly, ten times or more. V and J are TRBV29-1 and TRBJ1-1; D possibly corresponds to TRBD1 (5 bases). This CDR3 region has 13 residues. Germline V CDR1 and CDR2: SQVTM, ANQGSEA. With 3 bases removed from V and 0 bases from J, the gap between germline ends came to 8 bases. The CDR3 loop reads CSVDDSLNTEAFF. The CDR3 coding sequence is TGCAGCGTTGACGACAGCTTGAACACTGAAGCTTTCTTT. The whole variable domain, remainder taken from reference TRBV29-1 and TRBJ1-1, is SAVISQKPSRDICQRGTSLTIQCQVDSQVTMMFWYRQQPGQSLTLIATANQGSEATYESGFVIDKFPISRPNLTFSTLTVSNMSPEDSSIYLCSVDDSLNTEAFFGQGTRLTVV.

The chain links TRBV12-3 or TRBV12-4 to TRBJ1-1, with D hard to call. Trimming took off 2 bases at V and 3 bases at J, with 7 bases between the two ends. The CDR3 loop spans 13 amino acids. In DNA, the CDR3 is TGTGCCAGCAGTTTAAGCGGATACACTGAAGCTTTCTTT. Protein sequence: CASSLSGYTEAFF.

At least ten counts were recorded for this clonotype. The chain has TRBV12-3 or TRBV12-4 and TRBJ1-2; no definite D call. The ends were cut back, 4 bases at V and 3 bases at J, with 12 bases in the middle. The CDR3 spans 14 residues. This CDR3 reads CASSSDRAYYGYTF. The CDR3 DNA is TGTGCCAGCAGTTCCGATAGGGCCTACTATGGCTACACCTTC.

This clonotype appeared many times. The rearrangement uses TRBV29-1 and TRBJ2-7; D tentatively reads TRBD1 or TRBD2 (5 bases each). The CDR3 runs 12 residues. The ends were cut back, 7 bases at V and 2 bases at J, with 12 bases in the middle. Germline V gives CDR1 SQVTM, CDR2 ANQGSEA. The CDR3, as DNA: TGCAGCGCCCGGGACGGCGCCTACGAGCAGTACTTC. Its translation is CSARDGAYEQYF.